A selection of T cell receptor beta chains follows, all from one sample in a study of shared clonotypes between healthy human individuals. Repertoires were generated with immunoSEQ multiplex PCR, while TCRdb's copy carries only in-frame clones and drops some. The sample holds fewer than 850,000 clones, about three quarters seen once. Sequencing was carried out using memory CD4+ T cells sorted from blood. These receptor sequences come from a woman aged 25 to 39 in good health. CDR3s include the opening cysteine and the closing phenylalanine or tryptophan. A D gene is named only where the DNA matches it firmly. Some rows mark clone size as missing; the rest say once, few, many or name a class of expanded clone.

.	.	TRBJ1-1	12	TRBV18	TGTGCCAGCTCACGCGGGGCAACTGAAGCTTTCTTT	CASSRGATEAFF
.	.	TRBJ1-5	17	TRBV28	TGTGCCAGCAGTTCAATAAGCCGGGGCTATAGCAATCAGCCCCAGCATTTT	CASSSISRGYSNQPQHF
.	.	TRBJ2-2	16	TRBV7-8	TGTGCCACCACGGTCGGTCAGGGTCCCGACACCGGGGAGCTGTTTTTT	CATTVGQGPDTGELFF
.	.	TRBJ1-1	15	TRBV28	TGTGCCAGCAGTTTAGTCCCAGGTTTCAACACTGAAGCTTTCTTT	CASSLVPGFNTEAFF
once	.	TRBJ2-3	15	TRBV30	TGTGCCTGGAGTAAGAATGTGGGGCCCACAGATACGCAGTATTTT	CAWSKNVGPTDTQYF
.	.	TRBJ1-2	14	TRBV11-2	TGTGCCAGCAGCCCCAGGACAGCCCTCTATGGCTACACCTTC	CASSPRTALYGYTF
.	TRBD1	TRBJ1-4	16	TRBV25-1	TGTGCCAGCAGTGGGCGGACAGGGGAAGGCAGTGAAAAACTGTTTTTT	CASSGRTGEGSEKLFF
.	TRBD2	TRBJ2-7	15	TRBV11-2	TGTGCCAGCAGCGGGGGACTAGCGGATCCCTACGAGCAGTACTTC	CASSGGLADPYEQYF
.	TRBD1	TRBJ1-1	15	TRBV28	TGTGCCAGCAGTCCAGGACAGGTGATGAACACTGAAGCTTTCTTT	CASSPGQVMNTEAFF
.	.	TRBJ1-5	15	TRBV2	TGTGCCAGCAGTCGGGAAATAGCTAGCAATCAGCCCCAGCATTTT	CASSREIASNQPQHF
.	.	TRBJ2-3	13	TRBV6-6	TGTGCCAGCAGTTATGACCGAACAGATACGCAGTATTTT	CASSYDRTDTQYF
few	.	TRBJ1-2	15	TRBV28	TGTGCCAGCAGTTTAAGGACAGCGAGGGCCTATGGCTACACCTTC	CASSLRTARAYGYTF
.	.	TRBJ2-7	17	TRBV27	TGTGCCAGCAGTTTATTGGGGACGGGAGCCCTTGACTACGAGCAGTACTTC	CASSLLGTGALDYEQYF
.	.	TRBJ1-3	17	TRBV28	TGTGCCAGCAGTTTCTTTTCCAGCGGGGGCTCTGGAAACACCATATATTTT	CASSFFSSGGSGNTIYF
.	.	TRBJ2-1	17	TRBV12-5	TGTGCTAGTGGTTTGGTACGAGGTAGTAGCAGGGACAATGAGCAGTTCTTC	CASGLVRGSSRDNEQFF
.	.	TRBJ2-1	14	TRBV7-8	TGTGCCAGCAGCTTAAGTCGATCTGGGAATGAGCAGTTCTTC	CASSLSRSGNEQFF
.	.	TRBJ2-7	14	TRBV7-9	TGTGCCAGCAGCTTAGAGGCGGCGACCTACGAGCAGTACTTC	CASSLEAATYEQYF
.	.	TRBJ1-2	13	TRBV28	TGTGCCAGCAGCCGAGGGACTAACTATGGCTACACCTTC	CASSRGTNYGYTF
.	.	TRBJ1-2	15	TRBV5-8	TGTGCCAGCAGCGGGGACACCCCTGTCTTCTATGGCTACACCTTC	CASSGDTPVFYGYTF
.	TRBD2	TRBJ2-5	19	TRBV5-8	TGTGCCAGCAGCACCCCGTTATCCGGGACTAGCGGGAGGAGGGAGACCCAGTACTTC	CASSTPLSGTSGRRETQYF
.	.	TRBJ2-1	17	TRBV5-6	TGTGCCAGCAGCTTGCGGGGGCTCCAACAACCCTACAATGAGCAGTTCTTC	CASSLRGLQQPYNEQFF
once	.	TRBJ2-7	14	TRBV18	TGTGCCAGCTCACCGGGTTTTTCATCCTACGAGCAGTACTTC	CASSPGFSSYEQYF